These 22 T cell receptor beta chains share one sample of origin, sequenced in a study of Ad26.COV2.S vaccination and SARS-CoV-2 variants. Libraries were prepared by immunoSEQ multiplex PCR; TCRdb keeps only in-frame clonotypes and omits some of them. The sample records 350,000 to 400,000 clones, 75% to 90% being singletons. Regarding treatment: 15 to 20 received Ad26.COV2.S at low or high dose, single or two shots; about 5 received placebo; per-sample allocation not given. Sampling occurred on day 63 after the first vaccine or placebo injection. Here the sequenced sample was peripheral blood, taken in a trial of Ad26.COV2.S vaccine versus placebo. The receptors were sampled from a person aged 18 to 59 who received the Ad26.COV2.S COVID-19 vaccine or a placebo.

This rearrangement joins TRBV2 to TRBJ2-7, with D possibly matching TRBD1 (6 bases). The length of the CDR3 is 15 residues. V was clipped by 5 bases and J by 4 bases, with 18 bases between them. CDR1 and CDR2 (germline): SNHLY, FYNNEI. The CDR3 nucleotides read TGTGCCAGCAGTCGGGACAATCTAATGGTATACGAGCAGTACTTC. This sequence encodes CASSRDNLMVYEQYF.

The chain couples TRBV4-3 to TRBJ1-1; 8 nucleotides align to TRBD1. Germline CDR1 and CDR2: LGHNA and YSLEER. CDR3 length: 17 residues. V was pared by 2 bases and J by 0 bases, with 8 bases of the junction left unmatched. CDR3 region: CASSQQYLTGVNTEAFF. The CDR3 DNA sequence: TGCGCCAGCAGCCAACAGTACCTGACAGGGGTGAACACTGAAGCTTTCTTT.

This rearrangement joins TRBV10-1 to TRBJ1-1; a weak D match, TRBD1 (6 bases). The V gene lost 0 bases and the J gene lost 2 bases, with 10 bases spanning the gap. The CDR3 length is 15 residues. CDR1 is WNHNN and CDR2 is SYGVQD in the germline V gene (reference sequence). The chain's CDR3 is CASSESLGANTEAFF. In nucleotides, the CDR3 is TGCGCCAGCAGTGAGTCGCTGGGGGCAAACACTGAAGCTTTCTTT.

The chain carries TRBV6-2 or TRBV6-3 and TRBJ1-4; D ambiguous. Deletions cut 4 bases from V and 3 bases from J, with 9 bases between. The germline gives CDR1 MNHEY, CDR2 SVGEGT. The CDR3 spans 14 residues. This CDR3 reads CASSLDSANEKLFF. In nucleotides, the CDR3 is TGTGCCAGCAGTTTGGATTCGGCTAATGAAAAACTGTTTTTT.

The chain carries TRBV10-3 and TRBJ2-5; perhaps D is TRBD1 or TRBD2 (5 bases each). This CDR3 comprises 14 residues. V gave up 0 bases and J gave up 7 bases, with 12 bases separating them. Germline-derived CDR1 and CDR2 are ENHRY and SYGVKD. CDR3 protein: CAISESWDGGTQYF. The CDR3 DNA follows: TGTGCCATCAGTGAGTCTTGGGACGGAGGGACCCAGTACTTC.

The rearrangement links TRBV27 to TRBJ2-7; D possibly corresponds to TRBD2 (5 bases). Germline-derived CDR1 and CDR2 are MNHEY and SMNVEV (reference sequence). CDR3 size: 14 residues. V was cut by 2 bases and J by 0 bases, with 8 bases left in between. The CDR3 nucleotides are TGTGCCAGCAGTTTAGATGGGAGCTCCTACGAGCAGTACTTC. Its protein is CASSLDGSSYEQYF.

This chain links TRBV4-3 with TRBJ2-5; maybe TRBD1 (6 bases). This CDR3 has 14 amino acids. Germline CDR1 LGHNA, CDR2 YSLEER. With 4 bases removed from V and 3 bases from J, the gap between germline ends came to 12 bases. Here the CDR3 DNA reads TGCGCCAGCAGCCGGGCAGGGGAAGAAGAGACCCAGTACTTC. This translates into CASSRAGEEETQYF.

This clone was detected only once. CDR3 loop: CASSLNGVGQGDSESYGYTF. The CDR3 coding sequence is TGCGCCAGCAGCTTGAACGGAGTGGGGCAGGGCGACTCTGAGAGCTATGGCTACACCTTC. The gene calls are TRBV5-1 and TRBJ1-2, with D possibly matching TRBD1 (5 bases). Germline CDR1 and CDR2: SGHRS and YFSETQ. The CDR3 length is 20 residues. Trimming stripped 1 base from V and 4 bases from J, with 29 bases between. Variable domain in full (rest from reference TRBV5-1 and TRBJ1-2): KAGVTQTPRYLIKTRGQQVTLSCSPISGHRSVSWYQQTPGQGLQFLFEYFSETQRNKGNFPGRFSGRQFSNSRSEMNVSTLELGDSALYLCASSLNGVGQGDSESYGYTFGSGTRLTVV.

The V gene is TRBV19, the J gene TRBJ1-5, with D uncertain. Germline V gene sequence: CDR1 LNHDA, CDR2 SQIVND (reference sequence). The V and J ends lost 3 bases and 4 bases respectively, with 13 bases between them. The CDR3 extends over 15 amino acids. Written as DNA, the CDR3 is TGTGCCAGTAGTATGGGTACAGTAGTTAATCAGCCCCAGCATTTT. Encoded protein: CASSMGTVVNQPQHF.

This clone was observed a handful of times. This chain connects TRBV4-3 to TRBJ1-6; a possible D gene is TRBD1 (6 bases). Germline-derived CDR1 and CDR2 are LGHNA and YSLEER. V lost 3 bases and J 7 bases, leaving 22 bases between the germline ends. The CDR3 covers 18 residues. Here the CDR3 reads CASSQFFTGRARNSPLHF. In DNA form, the CDR3 reads TGCGCCAGCAGCCAGTTTTTCACAGGGAGGGCCCGGAATTCACCCCTCCACTTT.

The chain is built from TRBV6-5 and TRBJ1-2; D possibly corresponds to TRBD1 (5 bases). V was shortened by 0 bases and J by 0 bases, with 11 bases between the two germline ends. Germline V gene data show CDR1 as MNHEY and CDR2 as SVGAGI. The CDR3 is 16 residues long. The CDR3 reads CASSYSWDGANYGYTF. The CDR3 DNA is TGTGCCAGCAGTTACTCGTGGGACGGAGCTAACTATGGCTACACCTTC.

This clone has more than one count but fewer than ten. This rearrangement joins TRBV3-1 (or the pseudogene TRBV3-2) to TRBJ1-5; D possibly corresponds to TRBD1 (6 bases). In germline, CDR1 is LGHDT, CDR2 YNNKEL (reference sequence). The V and J ends lost 4 bases and 5 bases respectively, with 18 bases between them. The CDR3 sequence is 16 residues long. CDR3 DNA: TGTGCCAGCAGCCCAACCTTGAGGGGGAGGGATCAGCCCCAGCATTTT. Translating gives CASSPTLRGRDQPQHF.

V is TRBV5-6 and J is TRBJ2-7; 7 bases are shared with TRBD1. J lost 4 bases, V lost 4 bases, and 8 bases had no gene match. The CDR3 is 14 residues long. Germline assignment: CDR1 SGHDT and CDR2 YYEEEE. The CDR3 sequence is CASSGRLQGYEQYF. DNA of the CDR3: TGTGCCAGCAGCGGGAGACTACAGGGGTACGAGCAGTACTTC.

The chain uses TRBV5-1 and TRBJ2-7; 7 bases map to TRBD2. The CDR3 consists of 16 residues. V was clipped by 2 bases and J by 5 bases; unmatched bases: 13. Germline V gene sequence: CDR1 SGHRS, CDR2 YFSETQ. DNA of the CDR3: TGCGCCAGCAGCTTCACCGGACTAGAGGGTCCCAACGAGCAGTACTTC. Protein product: CASSFTGLEGPNEQYF.

The rearrangement joins TRBV30 to TRBJ1-1, with 7 bases fitting TRBD1. The CDR3 extends over 18 amino acids. CDR1 is GTSNPN, CDR2 SVGIG, per germline (reference sequence). The V segment lost 0 bases and the J segment 0 bases; nucleotides outside the gene matches: 13. The CDR3 is CAWSVVQDRKNMNTEAFF. CDR3 nucleotides: TGTGCCTGGAGTGTAGTTCAGGACAGGAAGAACATGAACACTGAAGCTTTCTTT.

The chain combines TRBV11-2 with TRBJ2-3; 13 nucleotides align to TRBD2. V lost 5 bases to trimming and J lost 3 bases; unmatched junction nucleotides: 8. CDR1 and CDR2 from the germline V gene are SGHAT and FQNNGV. The CDR3 loop spans 17 amino acids. DNA for the CDR3: TGTGCCAGCAGCCTACAGACTAGCGGGGGGCGGACAGATACGCAGTATTTT. Translation gives CASSLQTSGGRTDTQYF.

V and J are TRBV4-1 and TRBJ1-6; D is undetermined. The CDR3 runs to 16 residues. With 3 bases removed from V and 8 bases from J, the gap between germline ends came to 17 bases. The V gene's germline CDR1 is MGHRA and CDR2 YSYEKL. The CDR3 loop is CASSHRGRGVDSPLHF. CDR3 DNA: TGCGCCAGCAGCCACCGCGGACGGGGTGTCGATTCACCCCTCCACTTT.

The V call is TRBV6-2 or TRBV6-3, the J call TRBJ2-1, with unresolved D. The CDR3 has 16 amino acids. Per germline, CDR1 MNHEY and CDR2 SVGEGT. Trimming left V 4 bases short and J 4 bases short, with 17 bases between. Written as DNA, the CDR3 is TGTGCCAGCAGTTCTTGGAGTCGAGCCACTTACAATGAGCAGTTCTTC. Residues: CASSSWSRATYNEQFF.

The gene calls are TRBV19 and TRBJ2-3; TRBD2 aligns across 10 bases. CDR1 LNHDA and CDR2 SQIVND come from the germline V gene (reference sequence). Losses at the gene ends were 0 bases for V and 3 bases for J; bases not matched to a gene: 6. The CDR3 spans 17 residues. The chain's CDR3 is CASSIDEAGGRTDTQYF. The CDR3 DNA follows: TGTGCCAGTAGTATAGATGAAGCGGGGGGGCGTACAGATACGCAGTATTTT.

The V call is TRBV5-6, the J call TRBJ2-4; D may correspond to TRBD1 or TRBD2 (7 bases each). This CDR3 region has 16 residues. V was clipped by 1 base and J by 2 bases, with 13 bases between them. Germline V gives CDR1 SGHDT, CDR2 YYEEEE. CDR3 region: CASSLSGGVSKNIQYF. CDR3 DNA: TGTGCCAGCAGCTTGTCAGGGGGGGTTTCCAAAAACATTCAGTACTTC.

CDR3 region: CASSDWLINSPLHF. CDR3 in DNA: TGCGCCAGCAGTGATTGGCTGATTAATTCACCCCTCCACTTT. The chain uses TRBV10-2 and TRBJ1-6, with unresolved D. The CDR3 is made up of 14 amino acids. Trimming removed 3 bases at V and 6 bases at J, with 9 bases between. Germline values: CDR1 WSHSY, CDR2 SAAADI.

This clone appeared a single time. The rearrangement uses TRBV10-3 and TRBJ2-1; D may be TRBD2 (5 bases). V lost 5 bases, J lost 8 bases, and 13 bases lay in between. CDR1 ENHRY and CDR2 SYGVKD come from the germline V gene. The CDR3 has 13 residues. CDR3 DNA: TGTGCCATCAGTACGGGGTCCTCAGATGAGCAGTTCTTC. This translates into CAISTGSSDEQFF.